The text below deals with one TCR beta chain. Its antigen specificity is not known. Qualities for individual bases were not recorded, and no much larger clone is one base off. TCRbeta CDR3 regions were amplified from genomic DNA by means of the immunoSEQ Assay, a bias-controlled multiplex PCR. Regarding the original processing steps: The number of nucleated cells in each sample was estimated from the amplification of reference gene primers within the assay. To quantify the absolute abundance of each unique TCRbeta CDR3 rearrangement, sequence reads were collapsed and filtered. For each sample, productive Simpson clonality was calculated as the square root of Simpson's diversity index over productive rearrangements. TCRdb carries this immuneACCESS record with in-frame sequences only. Its versions omit some clonotypes, under half of them owing to an unresolved V gene in the studies checked, with the rest unexplained. The D gene and trimming were derived from the DNA, and the V and J assignments and clone size from that table. The sample includes approximately 270,000 clones, with roughly 84% observed a single time. The ten largest account for around 14% of the sample.

The sample comes from a study of blood T cell repertoires in COVID-19 (dated by TCRdb to about 2020). For the wider study: The collaborator samples originated in the United States, Italy and Spain and spanned the acute and convalescent phases of COVID-19. The material from the prospective study consisted of cDNA or gDNA derived from T cells, B-cell-depleted T cells, or PBMCs. The dataset comprised deeply sampled blood TCRbeta repertoires from subjects exposed to, actively infected with, or recovered from COVID-19. A freely available public database, intended as a resource for researchers studying the immune response to SARS-CoV-2, is where the repertoires were released. Samples came from the ongoing ImmuneRACE study (first 160 participants) plus 1,254 subjects from 6 global collaborators. A de-identified subject ID, COVID-19 status, age in years and sex were almost always included in the sample metadata. Where HLA class I and class II types were available, the types were taken from metadata supplied by the sample provider, not from assay-based typing.

The CDR3 starts with the cysteine, ends with the phenylalanine, and has 14 residues. The entry retains the CDR3 DNA only, 42 bases that are in frame from base 1. CDR1 and CDR2, per the germline V gene, are SGHTA and FQGNSA. V and J are truncated by 8 bases and 7 bases respectively, leaving an intervening sequence of 15 bases. At one collaborating source in Seattle, patients were enrolled during active infection and were followed longitudinally through the course of disease. Whole blood was collected in K2EDTA tubes by collaborating institutions according to the institutions' own protocols. Collaborator samples were shipped for TCRbeta analysis as frozen whole blood, isolated PBMCs, or DNA extracted from either sample type. Summary of the overall study and its limitations: Clinical and demographic metadata were provided uncurated, with the amount varying by source and participant.

The V gene is TRBV7-2 and the J gene is TRBJ1-6; TRBD1 could be the D gene, as 5 bases match. Sample: peripheral blood. This TCR came from a person aged 70 to 85 with COVID-19, enrolled during active disease. This receptor has the CDR3 CASGPTDFNSPLHF. The base sequence is TGTGCCAGCGGGCCGACAGATTTCAATTCACCCCTCCACTTT.